This entry is about one T cell receptor (beta chain). At the DNA level, this CDR3 is encoded by other sequences in the same sample as well. These data originate in a study of blood T cell repertoires in COVID-19. V shed 2 bases and J shed 0 bases, with 10 bases lying between them. The CDR3 is 15 residues long. The germline gives CDR1 SGHVS, CDR2 FNYEAQ. The assay was immunoSEQ multiplex PCR, and TCRdb's table has in-frame clones only and misses some. The sample has under 350,000 clones, 89% seen once. All enrollees were about 18 to 95 years old and from under 25 US areas. Researchers sorted participants into cohorts using their self-reported clinical history. Each recovered donor of Cohort 3 presented with two negative PCRs, clearance, or symptom resolution.

This TCR was sampled from a woman between 35 and 50 years old who had recovered from COVID-19. Material for sequencing was PBMCs or T cells enriched from blood (not recorded which). The J gene is TRBJ1-1, the V gene TRBV7-6, with D maybe TRBD1 (5 bases). As DNA, the CDR3 is TGTGCCAGCAGCTTACGTACAGGATTGAACACTGAAGCTTTCTTT. This sequence encodes CASSLRTGLNTEAFF.